This T cell receptor beta chain came from a study of cytotoxic CD8 clonotypes in ibrutinib-treated CLL. Clones were sequenced by immunoSEQ multiplex PCR, and TCRdb holds only the in-frame ones, with some missing. The sample lists under 75,000 clones, less than 75% occurring once. V lost 2 bases to trimming and J lost 3 bases, with 14 bases between them. Germline loops: CDR1 MNHNY, CDR2 SVGAGI (reference sequence). There are 15 residues in the CDR3. This clone was seen only a few times. Its target is not known. Study-wide results and caveats: Starting clonality was above that of age-matched healthy donors and tracked circulating CD8+ T-cell counts. The study sampled sustained-remission and progressing patients at different times.

The receptor's source is a human donor with chronic lymphocytic leukemia. Source: PBMCs, taken after 12 months of ibrutinib treatment. The V gene is TRBV6-6, the J gene TRBJ2-7; D is unresolved. CDR3 bases: TGTGCCAGCAGTTACATGGCAGGTTCGGGCTACGAGCAGTACTTC. Translated: CASSYMAGSGYEQYF.